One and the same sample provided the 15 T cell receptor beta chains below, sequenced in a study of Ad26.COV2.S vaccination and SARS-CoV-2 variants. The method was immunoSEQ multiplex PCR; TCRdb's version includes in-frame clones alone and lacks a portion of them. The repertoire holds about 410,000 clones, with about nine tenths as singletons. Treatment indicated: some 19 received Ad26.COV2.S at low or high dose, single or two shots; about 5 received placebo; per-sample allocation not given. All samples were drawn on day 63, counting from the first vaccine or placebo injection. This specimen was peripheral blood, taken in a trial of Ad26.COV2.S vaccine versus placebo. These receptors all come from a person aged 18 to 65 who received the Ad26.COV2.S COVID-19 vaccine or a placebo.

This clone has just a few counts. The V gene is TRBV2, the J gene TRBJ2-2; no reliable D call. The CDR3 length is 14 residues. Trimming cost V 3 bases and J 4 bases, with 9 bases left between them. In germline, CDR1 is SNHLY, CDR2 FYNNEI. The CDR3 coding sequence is TGTGCCAGCAGTGACGCCCACGGCACCGGGGAGCTGTTTTTT. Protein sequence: CASSDAHGTGELFF.

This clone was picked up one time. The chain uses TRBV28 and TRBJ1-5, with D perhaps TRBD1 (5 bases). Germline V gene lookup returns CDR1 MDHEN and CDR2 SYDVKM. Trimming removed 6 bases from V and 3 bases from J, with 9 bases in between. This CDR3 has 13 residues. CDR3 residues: CASSGALNQPQHF. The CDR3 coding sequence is TGTGCCAGCAGCGGGGCACTCAATCAGCCCCAGCATTTT.

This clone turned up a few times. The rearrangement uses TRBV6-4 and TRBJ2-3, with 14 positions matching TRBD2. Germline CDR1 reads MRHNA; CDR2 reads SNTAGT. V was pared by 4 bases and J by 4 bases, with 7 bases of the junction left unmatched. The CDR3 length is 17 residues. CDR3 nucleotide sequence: TGTGCCAGCAGTGCCGGGACTAGCGGGAGTGGCGCAGATACGCAGTATTTT. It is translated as CASSAGTSGSGADTQYF.

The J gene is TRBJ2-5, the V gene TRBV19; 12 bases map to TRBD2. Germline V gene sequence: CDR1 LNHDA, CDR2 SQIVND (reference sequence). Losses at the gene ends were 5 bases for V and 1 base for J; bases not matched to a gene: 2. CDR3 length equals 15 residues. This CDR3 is CASSQTSGSQETQYF. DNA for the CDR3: TGTGCCAGTAGTCAGACTAGCGGGAGCCAAGAGACCCAGTACTTC.

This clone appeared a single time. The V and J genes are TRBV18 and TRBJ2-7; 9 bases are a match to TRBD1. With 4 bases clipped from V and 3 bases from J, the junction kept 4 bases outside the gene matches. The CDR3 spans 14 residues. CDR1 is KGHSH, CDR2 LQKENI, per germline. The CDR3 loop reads CASSRTGVGYEQYF. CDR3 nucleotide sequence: TGTGCCAGCTCACGGACAGGGGTAGGCTACGAGCAGTACTTC. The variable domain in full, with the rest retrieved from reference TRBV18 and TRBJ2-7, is NAGVMQNPRHLVRRRGQEARLRCSPMKGHSHVYWYRQLPEEGLKFMVYLQKENIIDESGMPKERFSAEFPKEGPSILRIQQVVRGDSAAYFCASSRTGVGYEQYFGPGTRLTVT.

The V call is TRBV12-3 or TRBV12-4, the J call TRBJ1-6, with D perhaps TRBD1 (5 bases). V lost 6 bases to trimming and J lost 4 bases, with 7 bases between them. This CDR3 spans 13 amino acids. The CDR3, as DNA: TGTGCCAGCAGGGGACTTTATAATTCACCCCTCCACTTT. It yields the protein CASRGLYNSPLHF.

The CDR3 is CAWNSGRVSTDTQYF. As DNA, the CDR3 is TGTGCCTGGAACAGCGGGAGGGTTAGCACAGATACGCAGTATTTT. The chain employs TRBV30 and TRBJ2-3; 10 bases align to TRBD2. The CDR3 has 15 amino acids. V shed 4 bases and J 0 bases; nucleotides not matched to a gene: 4. Germline-derived CDR1 and CDR2 are GTSNPN and SVGIG (reference sequence).

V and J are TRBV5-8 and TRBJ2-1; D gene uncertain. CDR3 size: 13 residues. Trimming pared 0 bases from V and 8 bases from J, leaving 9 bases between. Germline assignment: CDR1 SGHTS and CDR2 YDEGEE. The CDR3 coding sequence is TGTGCCAGCAGCTTGGGTCAGACGTATGAGCAGTTCTTC. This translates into CASSLGQTYEQFF.

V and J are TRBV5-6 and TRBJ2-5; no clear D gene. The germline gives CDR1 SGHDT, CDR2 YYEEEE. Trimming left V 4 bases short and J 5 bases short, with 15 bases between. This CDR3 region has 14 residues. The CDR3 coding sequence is TGTGCCAGCAGCCACGGTGGGGTTGGGGAGACCCAGTACTTC. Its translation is CASSHGGVGETQYF. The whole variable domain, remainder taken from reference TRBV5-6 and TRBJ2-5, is DAGVTQSPTHLIKTRGQQVTLRCSPKSGHDTVSWYQQALGQGPQFIFQYYEEEERQRGNFPDRFSGHQFPNYSSELNVNALLLGDSALYLCASSHGGVGETQYFGPGTRLLVL.

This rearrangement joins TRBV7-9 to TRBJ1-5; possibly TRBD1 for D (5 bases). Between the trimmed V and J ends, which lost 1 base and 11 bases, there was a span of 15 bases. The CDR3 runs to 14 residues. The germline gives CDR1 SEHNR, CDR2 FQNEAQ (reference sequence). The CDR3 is CASSLEGARGAQHF. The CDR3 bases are TGTGCCAGCAGCTTAGAGGGAGCTCGGGGGGCCCAGCATTTT.

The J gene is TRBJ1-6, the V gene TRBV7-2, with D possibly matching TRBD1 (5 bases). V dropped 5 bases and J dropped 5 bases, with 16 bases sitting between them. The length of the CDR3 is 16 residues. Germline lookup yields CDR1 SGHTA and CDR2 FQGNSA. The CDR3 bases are TGTGCCAGCAGCCAGGGTGTCCGGCGGCATAATTCACCCCTCCACTTT. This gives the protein CASSQGVRRHNSPLHF.

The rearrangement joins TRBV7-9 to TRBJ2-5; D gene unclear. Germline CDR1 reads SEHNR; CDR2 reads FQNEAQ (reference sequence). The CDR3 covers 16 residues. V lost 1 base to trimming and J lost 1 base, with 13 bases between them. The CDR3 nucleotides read TGTGCCAGCAGCTTAGTCTGGCGCCTCTCCCAAGAGACCCAGTACTTC. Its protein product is CASSLVWRLSQETQYF.

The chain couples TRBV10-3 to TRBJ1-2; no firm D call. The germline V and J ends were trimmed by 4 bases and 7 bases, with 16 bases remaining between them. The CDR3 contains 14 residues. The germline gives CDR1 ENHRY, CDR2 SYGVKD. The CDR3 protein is CAISGPIGWGGYTF. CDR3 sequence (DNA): TGTGCCATCAGTGGCCCGATTGGGTGGGGTGGCTACACCTTC.

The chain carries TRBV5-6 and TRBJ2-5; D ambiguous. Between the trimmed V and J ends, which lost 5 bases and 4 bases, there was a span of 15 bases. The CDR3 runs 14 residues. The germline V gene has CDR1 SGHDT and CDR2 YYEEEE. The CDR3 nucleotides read TGTGCCAGCAGTCCCTCTGGGTTAGGAGAGACCCAGTACTTC. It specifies CASSPSGLGETQYF.

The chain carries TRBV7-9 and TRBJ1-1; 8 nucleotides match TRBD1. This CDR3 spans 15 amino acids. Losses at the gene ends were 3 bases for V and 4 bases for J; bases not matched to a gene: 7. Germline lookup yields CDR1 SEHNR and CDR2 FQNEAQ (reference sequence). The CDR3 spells CASSFLAGGITEAFF. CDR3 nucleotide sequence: TGTGCCAGCAGCTTTCTGGCAGGGGGCATCACTGAAGCTTTCTTT. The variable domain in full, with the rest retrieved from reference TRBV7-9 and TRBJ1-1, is DTGVSQNPRHKITKRGQNVTFRCDPISEHNRLYWYRQTLGQGPEFLTYFQNEAQLEKSRLLSDRFSAERPKGSFSTLEIQRTEQGDSAMYLCASSFLAGGITEAFFGQGTRLTVV.